At least ten counts were recorded for the clone carrying this T cell receptor (beta chain). The sample's time point: newly diagnosed GD, antithyroid drugs for less than 3 months. PBMC-extracted RNA yielded the TCR library. The data stem from a study of regulatory T cells in long-lasting Graves disease. Through Arm-PCR of CDR3 regions and iRepertoire HTBI primers, TCR beta libraries were built. TCRdb fed the multiplex PCR reads into MiXCR, producing one record per CDR3 protein. The table lists 510,000 or so distinct CDR3 sequences, around 11% of them singletons, with more than 8% in the top ten. The CDR3 length is 14 residues. V shed 3 bases and J shed 1 base, with 9 bases lying between them. The germline CDR1 and CDR2 sequences are ENHRY and SYGVKD. The same specimen was also included in a second study, on T cells in Graves' hyperthyroidism and ophthalmopathy.

The rearrangement uses TRBV10-3 and TRBJ2-5; D gene unclear. The specimen was peripheral blood mononuclear cells (PBMCs), collected at new diagnosis, from a patient treated with antithyroid drugs. This sequence was found in a woman between 25 and 40 years old with Graves disease. CDR3 in amino acids: CAISDWGTQETQYF. CDR3 DNA: TGTGCCATCAGTGATTGGGGAACCCAAGAGACCCAGTACTTC.